This T cell receptor (beta chain) was documented in a study of blood T cells in healthy people across ages. Notes on the study in general: Since the PBMCs were unsorted, naive and antigen-experienced cells could not be conclusively compared.

Trimming took off 6 bases at V and 4 bases at J, with 10 bases between the two ends. The CDR3 is made up of 12 amino acids. The germline V gene has CDR1 SGDLS and CDR2 YYNGEE. It was with a sample-barcoded 5' primer and a J-beta primer mix that a second PCR of roughly 7 to 12 cycles was run. TCRdb reanalysed the 5' RACE reads using MiXCR and keeps one entry per CDR3 protein. Found here are around 990,000 distinct CDR3 sequences, around 27% of them singletons; the top ten hold 0.65% to 0.75%. This clonotype was counted a few times. Its antigen is still unknown. The same sample was also studied in work on T cells of mothers and their children. From that paper: Mothers gave over 8.5 million TCR beta CDR3 reads each, and children some 3 million each. An overlap that was slightly higher, though non-significant, was seen in related mother-child pairs versus unrelated pairs.

This clonotype originated in a girl aged 2 to 9 in good health. This chain connects TRBV9 to TRBJ1-2; D is ambiguous. Material for sequencing was blood. The CDR3 DNA sequence: TGTGCCAGCACCACAGAGGGCTATGGCTACACCTTC. Translating gives CASTTEGYGYTF.